Listed here is a single T cell receptor (beta chain). Compared with the rest of its sample, this clonotype is medium-sized (0.01 to 0.1%). Its antigen is currently not known. No base quality information exists; no much larger clone differs at one position. The entry originates in a study of T cell repertoires in aging, cancer and after chemotherapy (dated by TCRdb to the late 2010s). Regarding the study in general: Donors were distributed across six age groups ranging from 30 or younger to 70 or older, with at least three individuals included per group. In the hematological group, paired pre- and post-chemotherapy samples were obtained from chronic lymphocytic leukemia patients treated with fludarabine- or bendamustine-based regimens. To look at immunoaging and at how T cells reconstitute after chemotherapy, the study profiled TCR beta repertoires in peripheral blood from both healthy donors and cancer patients. Alongside some 96 healthy donors serving as a reference group, the cohort included approximately 220 cancer patients, of whom roughly 91 had hematological cancers and 120 to 130 had solid cancers. In total, the full dataset held about 8.8 million TCR reads.

V and J are truncated by 6 bases and 1 base respectively, leaving an intervening sequence of 9 bases. The CDR3 runs 13 residues from the cysteine to the phenylalanine. The only DNA kept is the CDR3, 39 bases in frame from the first base. Study-wide conclusions, independent of this receptor: It was noted by the authors that conclusions about immunological memory after chemotherapy cannot be drawn from the repertoire data. An increase in median generation probability over the chemotherapy interval was observed in both cancer cohorts, suggesting that the repertoire was reconstituted through rebound thymic output. Hematological cancer patients had infiltration of lymphoid organs, and this infiltration may itself impair thymic emigration or peripheral T cell expansion. In healthy donors, the decline in TCR diversity with age was mainly due to loss of richness, whereas in cancer patients loss of evenness also played a role. Significantly lower blood TCR diversity and higher clonality were observed in untreated patients with hematological or solid cancers than in age-matched healthy donors.

Genomic DNA extracted from peripheral blood, rather than sorted cells or RNA, was used as the source for amplification of TCR beta rearrangements. Using a mixed TRB-A/B primer pool, multiplex touch-down PCR amplified rearranged TRB sequences covering the V, D and J segments. Illumina adapters and sample indices were added to the amplicons in two consecutive PCR reactions performed with Phusion HS II polymerase. Amplicons were gel-purified using the NucleoSpin Gel and PCR Clean-up kit and were subsequently checked with Qubit and an Agilent 2100 Bioanalyzer. The libraries were sequenced on an Illumina MiSeq with 600-cycle, single-indexed, paired-end runs. The paper's processing steps were these. MiXCR versions 2.12 and 3.0.5 were used to process TRB sequences. Each unique CDR3 nucleotide sequence was treated as one clone, and only productive sequences with two or more reads were kept. Shannon diversity, evenness, clonality (one minus evenness), and alpha-parameterized diversity profiles from alpha 0 to 5 were included as repertoire metrics. The IGoR algorithm was used to compute generation probabilities of clones in paired pre- and post-chemotherapy samples. The public reads were reanalyzed by TCRdb: fastp trimming at Q25, MiXCR alignment, in-frame beta chains only. Rows with one shared CDR3 protein collapse into an entry with the most common genes and DNA. In this record, the V and J calls reflect TCRdb's handling and not the investigators' own analysis. This sample is represented by 5,000 to 6,500 distinct CDR3 sequences; under 40% of them were singletons. Around half of the sample is held by the ten biggest clonotypes.

The sequencing input was blood. The rearrangement combines TRBV12-3 or TRBV12-4 with TRBJ2-5, with the D gene too uncertain to name. This TCR derives from a human donor with a blood cancer. Here the CDR3 is given as CASSLPTQETQYF. The bases are TGTGCCAGCAGCCTACCAACCCAAGAGACCCAGTACTTC.